This note documents a single T cell receptor beta chain sequence. Its specificity is unknown. The data were taken from a study of blood T cells in healthy people across ages. Alongside a J-beta primer mix, a sample-barcoded 5' primer served in a second PCR lasting roughly 6 to 11 cycles. TCRdb redid the calling of the 5' RACE reads with MiXCR, one entry per CDR3 protein. Of some 900,000 distinct CDR3 sequences listed, around 46% are singletons. Whole-study results and caveats: PBMCs left unsorted prevented a conclusive naive versus antigen-experienced comparison.

Germline V gene sequence: CDR1 MNHEY, CDR2 SMNVEV (reference sequence). After removal of 5 bases from V and 9 bases from J, the junction contained 12 bases not matched to a gene. The CDR3 is 17 amino acids. The clonotype was recovered from a man under 40 in good health. Sequencing input: blood. V is TRBV27 and J is TRBJ2-1, with TRBD2 matching over 14 bases. The CDR3 nucleotides read TGTGCCAGCAGTCCGCGACTAGCGGGGGGGTCGATTCGTGAGCAGTTCTTC. Protein product: CASSPRLAGGSIREQFF.